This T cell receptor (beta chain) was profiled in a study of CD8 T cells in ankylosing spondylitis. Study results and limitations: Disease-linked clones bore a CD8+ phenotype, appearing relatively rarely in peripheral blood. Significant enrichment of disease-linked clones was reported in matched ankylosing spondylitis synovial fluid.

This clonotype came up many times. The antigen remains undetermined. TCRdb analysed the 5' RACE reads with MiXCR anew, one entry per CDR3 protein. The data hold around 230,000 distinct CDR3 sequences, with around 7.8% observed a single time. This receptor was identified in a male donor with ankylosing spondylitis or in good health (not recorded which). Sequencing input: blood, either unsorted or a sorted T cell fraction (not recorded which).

DNA for the CDR3: TGCAGTGCTAGTAGAGGGGAAACTGAAGCTTTCTTT. It translates to CSASRGETEAFF. The genes are TRBV20-1 and TRBJ1-1; tentative D call: TRBD1 (5 bases). V lost 3 bases to trimming and J lost 5 bases, with 10 bases between them. The germline gives CDR1 DFQATT, CDR2 SNEGSKA (reference sequence). This CDR3 comprises 12 residues.